Below are 19 T cell receptor beta chains sequenced from a single sample in a study of beta chain features in type 1 diabetes. Study-wide findings and caveats: Shortening that was moderate but significant affected the TCRB CDR3s of Type 1 diabetes patients in all four CD4+ subsets.

cDNA synthesis used the whole RNA isolate, giving expressed TCRB sequences. Sequencing used immunoSEQ multiplex PCR; TCRdb keeps in-frame clones, though not all of them. The table has some 700,000 clones, around 15% seen once. No antigen has been identified for these receptors. Specimen: naive CD4+ T cells from blood. Source of these receptors: a man younger than 35 with type 1 diabetes.

V usage is TRBV9 and J usage is TRBJ1-2; no firm D call. The length of the CDR3 is 13 residues. With 0 bases removed from V and 8 bases from J, the gap between germline ends came to 11 bases. CDR1 SGDLS and CDR2 YYNGEE come from the germline V gene. The CDR3 loop reads CASSVADGVGYTF. CDR3 nucleotide sequence: TGTGCCAGCAGCGTAGCGGACGGTGTGGGCTACACCTTC. Looking up the rest from reference TRBV9 and TRBJ1-2 gives the full variable domain: DSGVTQTPKHLITATGQRVTLRCSPRSGDLSVYWYQQSLDQGLQFLIQYYNGEERAKGNILERFSAQQFPDLHSELNLSSLELGDSALYFCASSVADGVGYTFGSGTRLTVV.

The genes are TRBV12-5 and TRBJ2-7; D is unresolved. The germline gives CDR1 LGHNT, CDR2 FRNRAP. There are 13 residues in the CDR3. Trimming shortened V by 1 base and J by 3 bases, and 7 bases separated the two germline ends. The CDR3 region has the DNA TGTGCTAGTGGTTTGGGGTCGGACTACGAGCAGTACTTC. Translation gives CASGLGSDYEQYF.

V is TRBV20-1 and J is TRBJ2-7; unclear D gene. CDR1 and CDR2 (germline): DFQATT, SNEGSKA (reference sequence). The CDR3 is made up of 10 amino acids. Trimming removed 5 bases at V and 3 bases at J, with 5 bases between. The CDR3 protein is CSAPNYEQYF. The CDR3 DNA reads TGCAGTGCTCCCAACTACGAGCAGTACTTC.

This sequence joins TRBV27 and TRBJ2-7, with D maybe TRBD1 (5 bases). Looked up from germline, CDR1 is MNHEY and CDR2 is SMNVEV (reference sequence). The ends were cut back, 8 bases at V and 2 bases at J, with 13 bases in the middle. The CDR3 spans 13 residues. This chain's CDR3 is CASHPREAYEQYF. DNA for the CDR3: TGTGCCAGCCACCCCAGGGAAGCCTACGAGCAGTACTTC.

This chain links TRBV6-5 with TRBJ2-7; tentative D call: TRBD2 (6 bases). V was shortened by 6 bases and J by 3 bases, with 15 bases between the two germline ends. CDR3 length equals 14 residues. From germline, CDR1 is MNHEY and CDR2 SVGAGI. CDR3 bases: TGTGCCAGCAGGCCCCGGTTGACTAGCTACGAGCAGTACTTC. Translating gives CASRPRLTSYEQYF.

Concerning this clone: At the DNA level, this CDR3 is encoded by other sequences in the same sample as well. This chain links TRBV5-1 with TRBJ2-3; 10 bases are shared with TRBD2. This CDR3 contains 14 residues. V was pared by 4 bases and J by 1 base, with 0 bases of the junction left unmatched. In germline, CDR1 is SGHRS, CDR2 YFSETQ. CDR3 coding DNA: TGCGCCAGCAGCCTAGCGGGGGGCACAGATACGCAGTATTTT. As protein: CASSLAGGTDTQYF. Complete variable domain (other parts from reference TRBV5-1 and TRBJ2-3): KAGVTQTPRYLIKTRGQQVTLSCSPISGHRSVSWYQQTPGQGLQFLFEYFSETQRNKGNFPGRFSGRQFSNSRSEMNVSTLELGDSALYLCASSLAGGTDTQYFGPGTRLTVL.

This clone was detected only once. V usage is TRBV27 and J usage is TRBJ1-2; D remains unclear. This CDR3 has 13 amino acids. CDR1 is MNHEY and CDR2 is SMNVEV in the germline V gene (reference sequence). Trimming took off 3 bases at V and 0 bases at J, with 5 bases between the two ends. CDR3 sequence (DNA): TGTGCCAGCAGTTTGGGTACTAACTATGGCTACACCTTC. This encodes CASSLGTNYGYTF.

This clone is a singleton in its sample. Other nucleotide sequences in the sample specify the same CDR3. The rearrangement uses TRBV4-1 and TRBJ2-2, with unresolved D. Germline CDR1 is MGHRA and CDR2 is YSYEKL. The CDR3 has 15 amino acids. The V and J ends lost 0 bases and 3 bases respectively, with 8 bases between them. This CDR3 is CASSQEGRDTGELFF. The CDR3 nucleotides are TGCGCCAGCAGCCAAGAAGGTAGGGACACCGGGGAGCTGTTTTTT.

This chain joins TRBV6-1 and TRBJ2-5; D unresolved. Germline CDR1 reads MNHNS; CDR2 reads SASEGT. This CDR3 region has 11 residues. With 5 bases removed from V and 5 bases from J, the gap between germline ends came to 6 bases. As DNA, the CDR3 is TGTGCCAGCAGTAATTTGGAGACCCAGTACTTC. As protein: CASSNLETQYF.

This clone came up a few times. The rearrangement joins TRBV6-6 to TRBJ1-3; TRBD1 matches 9 bases. V trimming: 9 bases; J trimming: 2 bases; junction bases outside the gene matches: 5. The CDR3 spans 14 residues. CDR1 and CDR2 from the germline V gene are MNHNY and SVGAGI (reference sequence). DNA of the CDR3: TGTGCCAGTTCGGACAGGGGAGCTGGAAACACCATATATTTT. Translated: CASSDRGAGNTIYF.

This clone showed up just a few times. Other DNA variants within this sample encode the same CDR3. The chain joins TRBV18 to TRBJ2-7; the D is unclear. This CDR3 has 14 amino acids. Trimming shortened V by 3 bases and J by 2 bases, and 11 bases separated the two germline ends. The germline V gene encodes CDR1 KGHSH and CDR2 LQKENI. The CDR3 DNA follows: TGTGCCAGCTCACCCGGCCGCGACCCCTACGAGCAGTACTTC. Translating it yields CASSPGRDPYEQYF. Full variable domain (rest looked up from reference TRBV18 and TRBJ2-7): NAGVMQNPRHLVRRRGQEARLRCSPMKGHSHVYWYRQLPEEGLKFMVYLQKENIIDESGMPKERFSAEFPKEGPSILRIQQVVRGDSAAYFCASSPGRDPYEQYFGPGTRLTVT.

In this sample, this clone turned up a few times. Other DNA sequences in this sample translate to the same CDR3. This sequence joins TRBV18 and TRBJ2-7; D is possibly TRBD2 (5 bases). V was pared by 3 bases and J by 4 bases, with 7 bases between. CDR1 KGHSH and CDR2 LQKENI come from the germline V gene. The CDR3 extends over 12 amino acids. The CDR3 reads CASSPGGYEQYF. CDR3 in DNA: TGTGCCAGCTCACCGGGCGGGTACGAGCAGTACTTC.

This clone has just a few counts. The chain employs TRBV10-2 and TRBJ1-6, with 7 bases matching TRBD1. This CDR3 contains 17 residues. The germline CDR1 and CDR2 sequences are WSHSY and SAAADI. The J segment lost 8 bases and the V segment lost 6 bases, leaving 16 bases of the junction unmatched. The CDR3 coding sequence is TGCGCCAGCAGCGCAAAGACAGGGAGCGGCTCTGATTCACCCCTCCACTTT. This gives the protein CASSAKTGSGSDSPLHF.

The chain carries TRBV9 and TRBJ1-5, with a possible D match to TRBD1 (5 bases). Germline values: CDR1 SGDLS, CDR2 YYNGEE. This CDR3 comprises 15 residues. V lost 4 bases, J lost 5 bases, and 16 bases lay in between. This chain's CDR3 is CASSPAGAADQPQHF. The CDR3 coding sequence is TGTGCCAGCAGCCCCGCCGGGGCGGCCGATCAGCCCCAGCATTTT.

This sequence joins TRBV5-1 and TRBJ1-3; tentative D call: TRBD1 (6 bases). Germline-derived CDR1 and CDR2 are SGHRS and YFSETQ. Trimming shortened V by 5 bases and J by 6 bases, and 12 bases separated the two germline ends. The CDR3 covers 13 residues. Written as DNA, the CDR3 is TGCGCCAGCAGTACGGGGGCCGAAAACACCATATATTTT. Its translation: CASSTGAENTIYF.

The V and J genes are TRBV28 and TRBJ2-5; TRBD1 might be the D (5 bases). The CDR3 has 14 residues. The germline gives CDR1 MDHEN, CDR2 SYDVKM. V was trimmed by 5 bases and J by 4 bases, leaving 14 bases between them. CDR3 amino acids: CASSPWGRVETQYF. CDR3 sequence (DNA): TGTGCCAGCAGTCCCTGGGGCAGGGTAGAGACCCAGTACTTC.

The chain carries TRBV6-5 and TRBJ2-7; D not resolved. The CDR3 runs 14 residues. The V end was cut by 0 bases, the J end by 3 bases, with 9 bases between. Germline V gene sequence: CDR1 MNHEY, CDR2 SVGAGI. The CDR3 protein is CASSYSFVGYEQYF. CDR3 bases: TGTGCCAGCAGTTACTCGTTTGTGGGCTACGAGCAGTACTTC.

This clone was observed a handful of times. The chain combines TRBV6-5 with TRBJ1-2; D perhaps matches TRBD1 (5 bases). CDR3 length: 15 residues. The germline V gene has CDR1 MNHEY and CDR2 SVGAGI. V lost 5 bases to trimming and J lost 5 bases, with 18 bases between them. The CDR3 DNA sequence: TGTGCCAGCAGTCTCGGGACGGTTGCTGGGTATGGCTACACCTTC. Residues: CASSLGTVAGYGYTF.

This clone was seen more than once but under ten times. The chain employs TRBV25-1 and TRBJ1-1, with D possibly being TRBD1 (5 bases). The length of the CDR3 is 15 residues. The germline V gene encodes CDR1 MGHDK and CDR2 SYGVNS. The ends were cut back, 1 base at V and 4 bases at J, with 13 bases in the middle. The CDR3 coding sequence is TGTGCCAGCAGTGAATCTGGGGGGTCTGGCACTGAAGCTTTCTTT. This sequence encodes CASSESGGSGTEAFF.